These 9 T cell receptor beta chains came from one sample sequenced in a study of blood T cell repertoires in COVID-19. Only in-frame clones appear in the TCRdb table, and some are missing; sequencing was by immunoSEQ multiplex PCR. This sample yields about 480,000 clones, of which 88% are seen a single time; about 1.7% belongs to the top ten. The specimen sequenced was PBMCs or T cells enriched from blood (not recorded which). The receptors derive from a woman between 35 and 50 years old who had recovered from COVID-19.

The chain combines TRBV18 with TRBJ1-5, with a possible D match to TRBD1 (5 bases). Germline CDR1 KGHSH, CDR2 LQKENI. The CDR3 has 15 residues. Trimming cost V 0 bases and J 6 bases, with 12 bases left between them. CDR3 sequence (DNA): TGTGCCAGCTCACCACCCGGGGGGGATCCTCAGCCCCAGCATTTT. It translates to CASSPPGGDPQPQHF.

The genes are TRBV19 and TRBJ1-2; tentative D call: TRBD1 (6 bases). The CDR3 runs 17 residues. The ends were cut back, 1 base at V and 1 base at J, with 16 bases in the middle. The germline V gene encodes CDR1 LNHDA and CDR2 SQIVND (reference sequence). CDR3 sequence (DNA): TGTGCCAGTAGTATAGTCTTTACGGACAGATTTAACTATGGCTACACCTTC. As protein: CASSIVFTDRFNYGYTF.

The DNA of the CDR3 is TGTGCCAGCAGTAGACGACAGTTATCCTACAATGAGCAGTTCTTC. It yields the protein CASSRRQLSYNEQFF. V gene TRBV6-2 or TRBV6-3 combines with J gene TRBJ2-1, with D maybe TRBD1 (5 bases). This CDR3 has 15 residues. V lost 5 bases and J lost 1, with 12 bases in between. From germline, CDR1 is MNHEY and CDR2 SVGEGT.

This chain joins TRBV9 and TRBJ2-7; 9 nucleotides line up with TRBD2. The CDR3 is 16 residues long. Germline CDR1 and CDR2: SGDLS and YYNGEE. With 4 bases clipped from V and 7 bases from J, the junction kept 15 bases outside the gene matches. The CDR3 region has the DNA TGTGCCAGCAGCCCCGCGGGGCTAGCGGGATCGGGGGAGCAGTACTTC. Residues: CASSPAGLAGSGEQYF.

The V gene is TRBV7-7, the J gene TRBJ2-1; TRBD2 matches at 10 bases. Germline CDR1 and CDR2: SSHAT and FNYEAQ (reference sequence). V trimming: 3 bases; J trimming: 2 bases; junction bases outside the gene matches: 4. This CDR3 is built from 16 residues. The CDR3 nucleotides read TGTGCCAGCAGCTTGGAACTAGCGGGGCCCTACAATGAGCAGTTCTTC. Protein product: CASSLELAGPYNEQFF.

This chain links TRBV18 with TRBJ2-3; perhaps TRBD1 as D (6 bases). Germline V gene sequence: CDR1 KGHSH, CDR2 LQKENI. Trimming took 4 bases from V and 2 from J, leaving 13 bases between them. There are 15 residues in the CDR3. The CDR3 DNA follows: TGTGCCAGCTCACTACGACGACAGGACACAGATACGCAGTATTTT. Residues: CASSLRRQDTDTQYF.

V usage is TRBV3-1 (or the pseudogene TRBV3-2) and J usage is TRBJ2-1; 8 bases align to TRBD2. V shed 3 bases and J 8 bases; nucleotides not matched to a gene: 9. The CDR3 is 15 amino acids. From germline, CDR1 is LGHDT and CDR2 YNNKEL (reference sequence). CDR3 protein: CASSQGGLGDHEQFF. CDR3 bases: TGTGCCAGCAGCCAGGGGGGACTAGGGGACCATGAGCAGTTCTTC.

This sequence joins TRBV5-1 and TRBJ1-1, with D perhaps TRBD1 (6 bases). Between the trimmed V and J ends, which lost 2 bases and 1 base, there was a span of 18 bases. The germline V gene has CDR1 SGHRS and CDR2 YFSETQ. The length of the CDR3 is 17 residues. DNA of the CDR3: TGCGCCAGCAGCTTCCCCGGGGGGCAATGGGAGAACACTGAAGCTTTCTTT. Residues: CASSFPGGQWENTEAFF.

The J gene is TRBJ2-4, the V gene TRBV19; TRBD1 aligns across 7 bases. The junction had 8 bases not matched to a gene; V was cut back by 3 bases and J by 12 bases. The CDR3 runs to 13 residues. Germline V CDR1 and CDR2: LNHDA, SQIVND (reference sequence). Here the CDR3 DNA reads TGTGCCAGTAGTATCGGGGCAGGGACAGATCAGTACTTC. Its translation is CASSIGAGTDQYF.